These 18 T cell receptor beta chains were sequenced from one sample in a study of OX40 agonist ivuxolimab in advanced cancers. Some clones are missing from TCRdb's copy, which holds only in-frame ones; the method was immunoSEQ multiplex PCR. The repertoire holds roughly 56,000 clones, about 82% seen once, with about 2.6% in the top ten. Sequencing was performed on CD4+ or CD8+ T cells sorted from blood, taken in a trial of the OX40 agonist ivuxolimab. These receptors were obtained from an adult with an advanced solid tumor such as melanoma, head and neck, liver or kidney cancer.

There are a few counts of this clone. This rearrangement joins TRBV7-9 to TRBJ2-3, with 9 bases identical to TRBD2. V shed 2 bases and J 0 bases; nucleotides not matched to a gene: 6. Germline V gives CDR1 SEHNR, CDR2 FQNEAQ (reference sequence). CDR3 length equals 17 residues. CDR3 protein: CASSLQSSGASTDTQYF. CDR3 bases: TGTGCCAGCAGCTTACAATCTAGCGGGGCTAGCACAGATACGCAGTATTTT.

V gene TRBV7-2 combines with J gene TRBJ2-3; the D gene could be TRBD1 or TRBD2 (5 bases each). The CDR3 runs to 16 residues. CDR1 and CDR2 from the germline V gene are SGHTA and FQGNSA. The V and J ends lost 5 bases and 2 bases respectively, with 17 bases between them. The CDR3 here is CASSQQRGSYTDTQYF. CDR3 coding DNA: TGTGCCAGCAGCCAACAGAGGGGCTCGTACACAGATACGCAGTATTTT.

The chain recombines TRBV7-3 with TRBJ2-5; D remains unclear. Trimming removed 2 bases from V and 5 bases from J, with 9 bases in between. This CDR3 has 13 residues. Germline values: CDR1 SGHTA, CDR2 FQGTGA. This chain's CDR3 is CASSLGVGETQYF. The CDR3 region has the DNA TGTGCCAGCAGCTTAGGTGTGGGTGAGACCCAGTACTTC.

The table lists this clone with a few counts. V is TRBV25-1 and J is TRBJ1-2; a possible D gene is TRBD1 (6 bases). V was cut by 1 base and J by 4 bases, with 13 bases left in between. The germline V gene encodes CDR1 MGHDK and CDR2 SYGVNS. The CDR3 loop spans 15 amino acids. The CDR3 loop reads CASSESGAGSYGYTF. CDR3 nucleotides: TGTGCCAGCAGTGAATCAGGGGCCGGGAGCTATGGCTACACCTTC.

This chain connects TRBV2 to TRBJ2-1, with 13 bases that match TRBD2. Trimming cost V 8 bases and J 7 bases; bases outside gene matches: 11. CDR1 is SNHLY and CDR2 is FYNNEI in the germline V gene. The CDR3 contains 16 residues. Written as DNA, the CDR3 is TGTGCCAGCCGAGGACTAGCGGGGGACTGGAGAAATGAGCAGTTCTTC. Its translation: CASRGLAGDWRNEQFF.

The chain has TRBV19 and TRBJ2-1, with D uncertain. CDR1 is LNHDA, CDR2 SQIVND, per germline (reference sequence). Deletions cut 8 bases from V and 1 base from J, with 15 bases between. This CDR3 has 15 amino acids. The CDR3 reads CASSNAARSYNEQFF. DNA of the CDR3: TGTGCCAGTTCGAACGCGGCGAGGTCCTACAATGAGCAGTTCTTC.

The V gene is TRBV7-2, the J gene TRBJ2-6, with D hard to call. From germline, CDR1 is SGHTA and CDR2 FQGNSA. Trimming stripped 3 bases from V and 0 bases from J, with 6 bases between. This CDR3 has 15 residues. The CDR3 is CASSFGSSGANVLTF. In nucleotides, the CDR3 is TGTGCCAGCAGCTTTGGCTCCTCTGGGGCCAACGTCCTGACTTTC. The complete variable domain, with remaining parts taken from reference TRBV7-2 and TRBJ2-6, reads GAGVSQSPSNKVTEKGKDVELRCDPISGHTALYWYRQSLGQGLEFLIYFQGNSAPDKSGLPSDRFSAERTGGSVSTLTIQRTQQEDSAVYLCASSFGSSGANVLTFGAGSRLTVL.

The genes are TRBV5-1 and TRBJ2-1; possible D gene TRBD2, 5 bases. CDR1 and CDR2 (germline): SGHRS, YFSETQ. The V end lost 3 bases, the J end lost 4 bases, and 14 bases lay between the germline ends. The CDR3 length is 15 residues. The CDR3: CASSSLDSVYNEQFF. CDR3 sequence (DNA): TGCGCCAGCAGCTCACTAGATTCCGTTTACAATGAGCAGTTCTTC.

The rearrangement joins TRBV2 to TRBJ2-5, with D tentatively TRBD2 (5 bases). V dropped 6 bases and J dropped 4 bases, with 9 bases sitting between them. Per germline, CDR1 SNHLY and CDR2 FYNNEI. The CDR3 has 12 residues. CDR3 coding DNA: TGTGCCAGCAGGCTCGGAGGAGAGACCCAGTACTTC. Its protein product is CASRLGGETQYF. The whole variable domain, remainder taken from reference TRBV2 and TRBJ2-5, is EPEVTQTPSHQVTQMGQEVILRCVPISNHLYFYWYRQILGQKVEFLVSFYNNEISEKSEIFDDQFSVERPDGSNFTLKIRSTKLEDSAMYFCASRLGGETQYFGPGTRLLVL.

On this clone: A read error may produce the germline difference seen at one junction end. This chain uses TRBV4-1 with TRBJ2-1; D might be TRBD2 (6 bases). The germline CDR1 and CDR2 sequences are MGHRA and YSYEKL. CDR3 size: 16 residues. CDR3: CASGQVGGTLLNEQFF. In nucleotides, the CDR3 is TGCGCCAGCGGCCAGGTCGGGGGAACGCTCCTCAATGAGCAGTTCTTC.

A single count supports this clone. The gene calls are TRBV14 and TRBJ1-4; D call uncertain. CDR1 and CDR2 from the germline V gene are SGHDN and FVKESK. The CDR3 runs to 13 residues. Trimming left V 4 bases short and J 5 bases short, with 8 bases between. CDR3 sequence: CASSRSLNEKLFF. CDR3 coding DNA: TGTGCCAGCAGCCGGTCCCTGAATGAAAAACTGTTTTTT. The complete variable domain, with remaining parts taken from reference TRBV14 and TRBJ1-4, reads EAGVTQFPSHSVIEKGQTVTLRCDPISGHDNLYWYRRVMGKEIKFLLHFVKESKQDESGMPNNRFLAERTGGTYSTLKVQPAELEDSGVYFCASSRSLNEKLFFGSGTQLSVL.

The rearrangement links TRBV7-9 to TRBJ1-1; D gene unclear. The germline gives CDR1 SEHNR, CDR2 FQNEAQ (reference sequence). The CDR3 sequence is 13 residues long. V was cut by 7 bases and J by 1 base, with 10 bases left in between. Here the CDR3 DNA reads TGTGCCAGCATTTTTCAGGAGAACACTGAAGCTTTCTTT. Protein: CASIFQENTEAFF.

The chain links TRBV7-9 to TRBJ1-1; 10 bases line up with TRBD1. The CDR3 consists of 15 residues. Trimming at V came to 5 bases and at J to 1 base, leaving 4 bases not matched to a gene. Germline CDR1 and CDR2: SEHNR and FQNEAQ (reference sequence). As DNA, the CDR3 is TGTGCCAGCAGCCCGCGACAGGGGGCGAACACTGAAGCTTTCTTT. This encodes CASSPRQGANTEAFF.

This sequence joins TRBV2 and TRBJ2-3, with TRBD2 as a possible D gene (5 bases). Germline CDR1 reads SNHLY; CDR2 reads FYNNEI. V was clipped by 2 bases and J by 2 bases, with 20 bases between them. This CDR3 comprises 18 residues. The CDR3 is CASSETVHERRITDTQYF. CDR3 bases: TGTGCCAGCAGTGAAACAGTTCATGAGCGGCGAATCACAGATACGCAGTATTTT.

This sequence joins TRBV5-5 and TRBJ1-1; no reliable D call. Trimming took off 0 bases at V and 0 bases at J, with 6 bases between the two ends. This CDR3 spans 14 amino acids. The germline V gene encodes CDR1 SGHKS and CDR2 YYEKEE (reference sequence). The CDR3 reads CASSLGLLNTEAFF. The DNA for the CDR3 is TGTGCCAGCAGCTTGGGGCTCCTGAACACTGAAGCTTTCTTT. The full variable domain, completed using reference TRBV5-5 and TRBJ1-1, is DAGVTQSPTHLIKTRGQQVTLRCSPISGHKSVSWYQQVLGQGPQFIFQYYEKEERGRGNFPDRFSARQFPNYSSELNVNALLLGDSALYLCASSLGLLNTEAFFGQGTRLTVV.

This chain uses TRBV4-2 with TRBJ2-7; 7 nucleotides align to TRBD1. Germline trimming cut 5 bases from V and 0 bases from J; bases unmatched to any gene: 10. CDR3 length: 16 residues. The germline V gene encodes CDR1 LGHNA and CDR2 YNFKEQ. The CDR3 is CASSGGPTGSSYEQYF. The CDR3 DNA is TGTGCCAGCAGCGGAGGCCCGACAGGGAGCTCCTACGAGCAGTACTTC.

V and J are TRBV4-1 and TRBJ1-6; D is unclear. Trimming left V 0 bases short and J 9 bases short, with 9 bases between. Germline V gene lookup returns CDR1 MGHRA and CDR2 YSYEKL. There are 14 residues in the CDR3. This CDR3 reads CASSQEHGASPLHF. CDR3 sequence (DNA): TGCGCCAGCAGCCAAGAGCATGGAGCTTCACCCCTCCACTTT.

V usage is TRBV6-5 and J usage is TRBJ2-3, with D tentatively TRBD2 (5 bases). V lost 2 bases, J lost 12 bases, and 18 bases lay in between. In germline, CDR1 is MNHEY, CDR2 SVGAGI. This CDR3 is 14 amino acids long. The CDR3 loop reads CASSYGGDEVLQYF. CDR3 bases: TGTGCCAGCAGTTACGGAGGTGACGAAGTACTCCAGTATTTT.